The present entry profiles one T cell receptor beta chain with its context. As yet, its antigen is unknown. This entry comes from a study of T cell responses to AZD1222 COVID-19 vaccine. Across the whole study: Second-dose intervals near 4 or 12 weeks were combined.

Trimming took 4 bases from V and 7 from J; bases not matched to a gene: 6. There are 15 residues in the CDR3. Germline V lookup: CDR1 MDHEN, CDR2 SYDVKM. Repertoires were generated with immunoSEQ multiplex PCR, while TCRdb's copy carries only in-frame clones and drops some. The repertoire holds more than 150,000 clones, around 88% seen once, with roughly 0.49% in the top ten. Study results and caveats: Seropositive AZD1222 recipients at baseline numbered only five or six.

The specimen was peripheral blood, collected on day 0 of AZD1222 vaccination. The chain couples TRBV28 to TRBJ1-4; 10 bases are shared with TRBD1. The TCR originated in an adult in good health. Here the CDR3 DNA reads TGTGCCAGCAGTTCAAGACAGGGGGCGGGTGAAAAACTGTTTTTT. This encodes CASSSRQGAGEKLFF.